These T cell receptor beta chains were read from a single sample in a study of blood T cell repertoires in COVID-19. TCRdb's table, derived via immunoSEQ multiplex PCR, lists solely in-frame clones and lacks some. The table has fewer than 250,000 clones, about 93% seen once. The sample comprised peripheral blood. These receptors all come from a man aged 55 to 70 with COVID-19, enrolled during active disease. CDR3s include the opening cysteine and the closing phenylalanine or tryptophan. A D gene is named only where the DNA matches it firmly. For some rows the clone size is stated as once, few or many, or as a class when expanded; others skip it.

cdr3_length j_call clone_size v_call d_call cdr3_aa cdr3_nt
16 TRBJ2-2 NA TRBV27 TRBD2 CASSVYSGIVTGELFF TGTGCCAGCAGTGTCTATAGCGGGATTGTCACCGGGGAGCTGTTTTTT
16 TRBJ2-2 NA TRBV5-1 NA CASSHRQVSNTGELFF TGCGCCAGCAGCCACCGACAGGTCTCGAACACCGGGGAGCTGTTTTTT
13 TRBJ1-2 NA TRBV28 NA CASTIPGWYGYTF TGTGCCAGTACGATACCAGGGTGGTACGGCTACACCTTC
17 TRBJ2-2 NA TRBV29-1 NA CSVELTSSLRGTGELFF TGCAGCGTTGAACTCACCTCCTCCTTAAGAGGAACCGGGGAGCTGTTTTTT
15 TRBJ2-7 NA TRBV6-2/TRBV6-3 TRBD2 CASSQGLAGAREQYF TGTGCCAGCAGCCAGGGACTAGCGGGAGCCCGAGAGCAGTACTTC
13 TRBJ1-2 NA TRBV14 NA CASSQVGDYGYTF TGTGCCAGCAGCCAAGTGGGCGACTATGGCTACACCTTC
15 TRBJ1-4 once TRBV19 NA CASRGHPSLNEKLFF TGTGCCAGTAGGGGACATCCGTCCCTTAATGAAAAACTGTTTTTT
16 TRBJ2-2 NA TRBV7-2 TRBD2 CASSSQGSSGSRELFF TGTGCCAGCAGCTCCCAGGGTTCTAGCGGGAGTAGGGAGCTGTTTTTT
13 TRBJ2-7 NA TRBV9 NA CASGKGYGYEQYF TGTGCCAGCGGTAAGGGGTACGGGTACGAGCAGTACTTC
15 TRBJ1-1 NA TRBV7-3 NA CASSLLGGSDTEAFF TGTGCCAGCAGCTTATTGGGAGGGTCCGACACTGAAGCTTTCTTT
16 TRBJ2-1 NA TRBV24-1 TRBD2 CATSDGAGGSYNEQFF TGTGCCACCAGTGATGGAGCGGGAGGCTCCTACAATGAGCAGTTCTTC
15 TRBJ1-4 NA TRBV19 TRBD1 CASSILQGAGEKLFF TGTGCCAGTAGTATCCTACAGGGGGCGGGTGAAAAACTGTTTTTT
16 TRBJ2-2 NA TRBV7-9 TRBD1 CASRPKGTGGTGELFF TGTGCCAGCAGACCAAAAGGGACAGGGGGAACCGGGGAGCTGTTTTTT
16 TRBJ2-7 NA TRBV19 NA CASSTLGGTASYEQYF TGTGCCAGTAGTACCTTAGGGGGGACAGCCTCCTACGAGCAGTACTTC
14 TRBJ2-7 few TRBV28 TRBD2 CASILGLAGAEQYF TGTGCCAGCATCTTAGGACTAGCGGGAGCTGAGCAGTACTTC
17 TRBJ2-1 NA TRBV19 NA CASSISGRGVKVNEQFF TGTGCCAGTAGTATATCTGGCAGGGGGGTTAAGGTCAATGAGCAGTTCTTC
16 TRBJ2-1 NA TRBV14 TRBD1 CASSQDWGQTYNEQFF TGTGCCAGCAGCCAAGATTGGGGACAGACCTACAATGAGCAGTTCTTC
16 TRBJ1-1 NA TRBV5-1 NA CASSGGFRNLNTEAFF TGCGCCAGCAGCGGGGGCTTCAGGAACCTGAACACTGAAGCTTTCTTT
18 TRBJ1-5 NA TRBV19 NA CASSITSGQRGSNQPQHF TGTGCCAGTAGTATAACCTCCGGACAGCGGGGGAGCAATCAGCCCCAGCATTTT
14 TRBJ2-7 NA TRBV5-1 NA CASSLRLGANEQYF TGCGCCAGCAGCTTGAGGCTGGGGGCTAACGAGCAGTACTTC
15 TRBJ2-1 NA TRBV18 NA CASSLGAADNNEQFF TGTGCCAGCTCCCTTGGGGCGGCCGATAACAATGAGCAGTTCTTC
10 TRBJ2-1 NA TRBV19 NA CTSYRNEQFF TGCACCTCTTACCGGAATGAGCAGTTCTTC
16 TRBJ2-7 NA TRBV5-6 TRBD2 CASRDAGTSVPHEQYF TGTGCCAGCAGGGACGCCGGGACTAGCGTTCCGCACGAGCAGTACTTC
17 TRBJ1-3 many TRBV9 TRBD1 CASSESTGGAGGNTIYF TGTGCCAGCAGCGAATCGACAGGGGGCGCCGGTGGAAACACCATATATTTT
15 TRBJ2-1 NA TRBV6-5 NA CASSLGESSYNEQFF TGTGCCAGCAGTCTAGGGGAAAGCTCCTACAATGAGCAGTTCTTC
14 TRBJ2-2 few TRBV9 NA CASMLGPNTGELFF TGTGCCAGCATGCTAGGTCCGAACACCGGGGAGCTGTTTTTT
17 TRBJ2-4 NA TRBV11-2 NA CASSFRQGRAVKNIQYF TGTGCCAGCAGCTTCAGACAGGGGAGGGCTGTCAAAAACATTCAGTACTTC
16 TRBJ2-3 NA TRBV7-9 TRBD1 CASSARQGKSTDTQYF TGTGCCAGCAGCGCCCGACAGGGGAAAAGCACAGATACGCAGTATTTT
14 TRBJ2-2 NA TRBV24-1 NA CATSEQGGTGELFF TGTGCCACCAGTGAACAGGGGGGGACCGGGGAGCTGTTTTTT
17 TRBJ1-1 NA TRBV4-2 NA CASSQDGPGAWNTEAFF TGTGCCAGCAGCCAAGATGGGCCTGGGGCATGGAACACTGAAGCTTTCTTT
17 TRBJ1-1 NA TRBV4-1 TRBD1 CASSRSIPGGRGTEAFF TGCGCCAGCAGCCGATCAATCCCAGGGGGGCGGGGTACTGAAGCTTTCTTT
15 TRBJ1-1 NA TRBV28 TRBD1 CASSHRQGAVTEAFF TGTGCCAGCAGTCACCGACAGGGGGCAGTCACTGAAGCTTTCTTT
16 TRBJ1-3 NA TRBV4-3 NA CASSQERQISGNTIYF TGCGCCAGCAGCCAAGAGCGACAGATCTCTGGAAACACCATATATTTT
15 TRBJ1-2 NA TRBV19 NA CASSMSRQSKYAYTF TGTGCCAGTAGTATGAGCCGACAGTCAAAATATGCCTACACCTTC
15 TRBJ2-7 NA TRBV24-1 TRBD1 CATSVRRYRGTEQYF TGTGCCACCAGTGTCCGTAGGTACAGGGGCACCGAGCAGTACTTC
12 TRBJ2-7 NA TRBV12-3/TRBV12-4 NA CASRRGNYEQYF TGTGCCAGCAGACGGGGGAACTACGAGCAGTACTTC
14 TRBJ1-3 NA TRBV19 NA CASSRGSSGNTIYF TGTGCCAGTTCGAGGGGGAGCTCTGGAAACACCATATATTTT
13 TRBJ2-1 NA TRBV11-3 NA CASSPVGGNEQFF TGTGCCAGCAGCCCCGTTGGGGGGAATGAGCAGTTCTTC
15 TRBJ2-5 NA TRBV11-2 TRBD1 CASSLGGRGLETQYF TGTGCCAGCAGCTTAGGCGGCAGGGGGCTGGAGACCCAGTACTTC
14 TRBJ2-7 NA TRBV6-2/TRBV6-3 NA CASSYLAEVVEQYF TGTGCCAGCAGTTACCTAGCAGAGGTCGTCGAGCAGTACTTC
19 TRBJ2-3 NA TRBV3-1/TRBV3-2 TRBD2 CASSQDKLAGAGSTDTQYF TGTGCCAGCAGCCAAGATAAACTAGCGGGGGCCGGAAGCACAGATACGCAGTATTTT
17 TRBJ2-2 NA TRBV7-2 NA CASSPRGREVSSGELFF TGTGCCAGCAGCCCTAGGGGGCGGGAGGTGTCGTCCGGGGAGCTGTTTTTT
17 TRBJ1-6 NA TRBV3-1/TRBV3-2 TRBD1 CASSQDSPGQGLSPLHF TGTGCCAGCAGCCAAGACTCACCGGGACAGGGCTTATCACCCCTCCACTTT
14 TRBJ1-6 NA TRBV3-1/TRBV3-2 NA CASSQTDSNSPLHF TGTGCCAGCAGCCAAACAGACAGCAATTCACCCCTCCACTTT
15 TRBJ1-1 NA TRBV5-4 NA CASSLGWLGRSEAFF TGTGCCAGCAGCTTGGGCTGGTTGGGGAGGTCTGAAGCTTTCTTT
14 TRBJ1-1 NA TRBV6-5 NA CASLRAGIGTEAFF TGTGCCAGCCTCAGGGCAGGGATCGGCACTGAAGCTTTCTTT
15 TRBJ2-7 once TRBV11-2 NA CASTDYERGSYEQYF TGTGCCAGCACCGACTACGAAAGGGGGTCCTACGAGCAGTACTTC